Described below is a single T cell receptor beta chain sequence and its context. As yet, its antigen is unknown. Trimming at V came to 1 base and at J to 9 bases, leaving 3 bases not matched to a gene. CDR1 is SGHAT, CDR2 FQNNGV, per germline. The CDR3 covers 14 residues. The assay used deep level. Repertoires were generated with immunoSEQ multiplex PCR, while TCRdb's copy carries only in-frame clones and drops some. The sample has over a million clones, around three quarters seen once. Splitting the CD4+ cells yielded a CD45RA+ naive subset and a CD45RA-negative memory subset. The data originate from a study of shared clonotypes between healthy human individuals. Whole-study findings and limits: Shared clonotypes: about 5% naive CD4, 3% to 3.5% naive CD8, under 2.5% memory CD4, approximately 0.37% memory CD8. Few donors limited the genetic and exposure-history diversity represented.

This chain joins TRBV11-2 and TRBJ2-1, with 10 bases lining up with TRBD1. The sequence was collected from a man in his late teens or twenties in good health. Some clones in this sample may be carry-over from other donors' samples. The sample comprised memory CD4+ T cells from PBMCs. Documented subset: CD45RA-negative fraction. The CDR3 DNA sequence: TGTGCCAGCAGCTTAGCGGGACAGGGGACTGAGCAGTTCTTC. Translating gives CASSLAGQGTEQFF.